A selection of T cell receptor beta chains follows, all from one sample in a study of blood T cell repertoires in COVID-19. The table came from immunoSEQ multiplex PCR; TCRdb's copy has only in-frame clones and leaves some out. The sample carries 84,000 or so clones, 65% to 85% recorded once. The sample taken for sequencing was peripheral blood. Receptor source: a man aged 65 to 85 with acute or convalescent COVID-19. CDR3s include the opening cysteine and the closing phenylalanine or tryptophan. Fields, in order: clone size, V gene, J gene, CDR3 protein. Size tells how often a clone was seen (once, few, many) or the class of an expanded clone, and some rows leave it out.

size: .
V: TRBV18
J: TRBJ2-5
CDR3: CASSYLLERGIPPKETQYF

size: .
V: TRBV28
J: TRBJ2-3
CDR3: CASTPLAGGFGDTQYF

size: .
V: TRBV19
J: TRBJ2-4
CDR3: CASTVDRGSRVQYF

size: .
V: TRBV27
J: TRBJ2-7
CDR3: CASSLGGRFREQYF

size: .
V: TRBV19
J: TRBJ1-6
CDR3: CASRGGDNSPLHF

size: .
V: TRBV25-1
J: TRBJ1-1
CDR3: CASSSLKGTEAFF

size: few
V: TRBV5-6
J: TRBJ2-2
CDR3: CASSFAGAGELFF

size: .
V: TRBV14
J: TRBJ2-1
CDR3: CASSQVFSGVRSSEQFF

size: .
V: TRBV18
J: TRBJ1-1
CDR3: CASSPFPGQMNTEAFF

size: .
V: TRBV7-6
J: TRBJ2-2
CDR3: CASSRPGGVDTGELFF

size: .
V: TRBV15
J: TRBJ2-7
CDR3: CATSRRTGSRYEQYF

size: .
V: TRBV19
J: TRBJ1-1
CDR3: CASIRGQEAFF

size: .
V: TRBV7-9
J: TRBJ1-4
CDR3: CASSLGQSRANEKLFF

size: .
V: TRBV27
J: TRBJ1-6
CDR3: CASSLRMAGNSPLHF

size: .
V: TRBV3-1/TRBV3-2
J: TRBJ1-2
CDR3: CASSQGGGIDGYTF

size: .
V: TRBV9
J: TRBJ2-3
CDR3: CASSNAGTRGGADTQYF

size: .
V: TRBV14
J: TRBJ2-1
CDR3: CASRGGGAVAYNEQFF

size: once
V: TRBV28
J: TRBJ2-5
CDR3: CASSLVQQEQETQYF

size: .
V: TRBV12-5
J: TRBJ2-5
CDR3: CASGRDRGETQYF

size: .
V: TRBV11-2
J: TRBJ1-5
CDR3: CASSFGTGEGQPQHF

size: .
V: TRBV18
J: TRBJ1-1
CDR3: CASSTRVDTEAFF

size: .
V: TRBV29-1
J: TRBJ1-1
CDR3: CSVRDRLNTEAFF

size: .
V: TRBV10-3
J: TRBJ2-5
CDR3: CAISESNREETQYF

size: .
V: TRBV15
J: TRBJ1-2
CDR3: CATSSWTGGEGYTF

size: .
V: TRBV5-8
J: TRBJ1-6
CDR3: CASSSPELARNSPLHF

size: .
V: TRBV2
J: TRBJ2-3
CDR3: CASSEGWGGRDTQYF

size: .
V: TRBV6-5
J: TRBJ2-2
CDR3: CASKSRTNTGELFF

size: few
V: TRBV7-6
J: TRBJ2-1
CDR3: CASSPSPGLAGSGYNEQFF

size: once
V: TRBV12-5
J: TRBJ2-1
CDR3: CASGLGQGLHEQFF

size: once
V: TRBV28
J: TRBJ1-5
CDR3: CASTPQGDGNQPQHF

size: few
V: TRBV7-6
J: TRBJ2-3
CDR3: CASSPGLAGTFTDTQYF

size: .
V: TRBV28
J: TRBJ1-1
CDR3: CASSLESRGQGYAFF

size: .
V: TRBV3-1/TRBV3-2
J: TRBJ2-2
CDR3: CASSQLAANTGELFF

size: .
V: TRBV19
J: TRBJ2-2
CDR3: CASTPLGWGVTGELFF

size: once
V: TRBV12-3/TRBV12-4
J: TRBJ1-5
CDR3: CASSLQGGQPQHF

size: .
V: TRBV19
J: TRBJ2-2
CDR3: CASSARGPGELFF

size: .
V: TRBV5-1
J: TRBJ1-6
CDR3: CASSLAGTPNSPLHF